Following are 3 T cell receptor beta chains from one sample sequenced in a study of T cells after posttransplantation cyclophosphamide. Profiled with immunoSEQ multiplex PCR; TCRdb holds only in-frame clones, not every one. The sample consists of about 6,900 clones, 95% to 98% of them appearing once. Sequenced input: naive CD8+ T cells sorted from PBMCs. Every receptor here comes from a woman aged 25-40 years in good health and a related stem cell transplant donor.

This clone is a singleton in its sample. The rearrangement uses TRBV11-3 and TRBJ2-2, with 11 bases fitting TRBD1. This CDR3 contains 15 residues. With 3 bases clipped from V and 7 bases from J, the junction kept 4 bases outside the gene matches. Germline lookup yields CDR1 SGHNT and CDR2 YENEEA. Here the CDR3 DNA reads TGTGCCAGCAGCTTCGGACAGGGGGCTGTCGGGGAGCTGTTTTTT. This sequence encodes CASSFGQGAVGELFF.

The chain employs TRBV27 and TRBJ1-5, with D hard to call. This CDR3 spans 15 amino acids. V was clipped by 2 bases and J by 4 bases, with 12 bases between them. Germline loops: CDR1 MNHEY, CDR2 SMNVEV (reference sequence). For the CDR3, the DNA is TGTGCCAGCAGTTTAAGAGGGCAACTAAATCAGCCCCAGCATTTT. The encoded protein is CASSLRGQLNQPQHF.

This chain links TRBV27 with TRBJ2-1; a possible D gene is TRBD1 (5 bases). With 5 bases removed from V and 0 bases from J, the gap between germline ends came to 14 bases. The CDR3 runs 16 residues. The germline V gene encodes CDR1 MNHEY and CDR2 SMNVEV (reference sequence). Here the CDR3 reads CASSQPTGYSYNEQFF. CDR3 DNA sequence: TGTGCCAGCAGTCAACCTACAGGATACTCCTACAATGAGCAGTTCTTC.